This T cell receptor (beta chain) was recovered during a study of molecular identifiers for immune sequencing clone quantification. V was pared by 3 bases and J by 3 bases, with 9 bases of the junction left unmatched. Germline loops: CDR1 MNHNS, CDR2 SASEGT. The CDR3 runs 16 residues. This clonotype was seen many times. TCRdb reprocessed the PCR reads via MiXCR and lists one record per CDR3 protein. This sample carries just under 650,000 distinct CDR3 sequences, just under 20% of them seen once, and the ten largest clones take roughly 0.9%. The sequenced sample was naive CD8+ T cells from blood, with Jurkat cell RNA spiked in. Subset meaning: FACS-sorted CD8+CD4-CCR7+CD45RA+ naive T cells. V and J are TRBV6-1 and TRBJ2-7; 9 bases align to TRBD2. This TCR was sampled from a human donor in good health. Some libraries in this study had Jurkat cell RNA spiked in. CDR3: CASSELAGVRGYEQYF. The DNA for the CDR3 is TGTGCCAGCAGTGAGTTAGCGGGGGTCCGGGGCTACGAGCAGTACTTC.